Sequencing of this T cell receptor (beta chain) was carried out in a study of T-cell reconstitution after alpha-beta-depleted transplantation in children. Study-level points and caveats: Reportedly, only several hundred clones from non-depleted graft cells drove alpha-beta T-cell counts at about two months. High day-60 TCRbeta diversity in some patients came from surviving recipient T cells and thymic progenitors. Newly made T cells mostly supplied T-cell counts and diversity one year after transplant.

This clonotype has a handful of counts. Its cognate antigen is unknown. Preparation of the TCRbeta library was carried out with unique molecular identifiers. TCRdb reprocessed the PCR reads via MiXCR and lists one record per CDR3 protein. Among fewer than 550,000 distinct CDR3 sequences, 15% to 20% were seen once, and the ten largest hold about 32%. The CDR3 totals 14 residues. Germline V gene lookup returns CDR1 WNHNN and CDR2 SYGVQD (reference sequence). J was trimmed by 3 bases and V by 7 bases; bases with no gene match: 7. The chain has TRBV10-1 and TRBJ2-7; 9 bases match TRBD2. The TCR comes from a boy under two years old who had a stem cell transplant for Wiskott-Aldrich syndrome, so the T cells may come from the graft donor. The source was PBMCs, mostly from graft donor cells, collected 360 days after TCRalphabeta/CD19-depleted stem cell transplant. CDR3 coding DNA: TGCGCCAGCATTTTTAGCGGGAGTGGCTACGAGCAGTACTTC. Its protein is CASIFSGSGYEQYF.